This TCR beta chain was recorded in a study of T-cell reconstitution after alpha-beta-depleted transplantation in children. Preparation of the TCRbeta library involved a method that used unique molecular identifiers. TCRdb re-called the PCR reads through MiXCR, storing one row per CDR3 protein. Here the sample spans 500,000 to 650,000 distinct CDR3 sequences, 9.5% to 12% being singletons. This clonotype was recorded many times. The origin of this receptor is a female patient aged 2-15 years who had a stem cell transplant for aplastic anemia, so the T cells may come from the graft donor. Sequenced material: PBMCs, mostly from graft donor cells, taken 180 days after TCRalphabeta/CD19-depleted stem cell transplant.

The CDR3 loop is CASSYLDEQFF. CDR3 in DNA: TGTGCCAGCAGTTACTTGGATGAGCAGTTCTTC. This rearrangement joins TRBV6-2 or TRBV6-3 to TRBJ2-1; D call uncertain. V was shortened by 1 base and J by 8 bases, with 3 bases between the two germline ends. This CDR3 region has 11 residues. Germline CDR1 is MNHEY and CDR2 is SVGEGT.